This paragraph reports one T cell receptor (beta chain). The donors gave bone marrow, and they were healthy. The data were taken from a study of cytomegalovirus exposure and HLA in healthy donors. Background on the study: The study placed 70% to 90% of its roughly 410 genotyped donors in the Caucasian-associated ancestry cluster.

This CDR3 has 16 residues. Trimming left V 0 bases short and J 6 bases short, with 17 bases between. Germline V gene sequence: CDR1 SGDLS, CDR2 YYNGEE. The PCR was carried out with 60 Vbeta primers and 13 Jbeta primers. Sequencing was performed with immunoSEQ multiplex PCR; in TCRdb, only in-frame clones are kept and a portion is missing. This repertoire shows some 200,000 clones, 82% found once; its top ten account for approximately 0.74%. V gene TRBV9 combines with J gene TRBJ2-3; a possible D gene is TRBD2 (6 bases). Sequencing used PBMCs. The clonotype comes from a woman younger than 35 in good health and CMV-seronegative. CDR3 sequence reads: CASSVGVGSLADTQYF. CDR3 bases: TGTGCCAGCAGCGTAGGGGTCGGGAGCCTGGCGGATACGCAGTATTTT.